Below, one T cell receptor beta chain is given with its context. The data belong to a study of blood T cell repertoires in COVID-19. Looking at the study overall: The study drew acute and convalescent COVID-19 samples from the United States, Italy and Spain. From T cells, B-cell-depleted T cells, or PBMCs came the material, which was cDNA or gDNA.

Original processing methods: Nucleated cell number was recorded as an estimate derived from reference gene primer amplification. The data were produced by immunoSEQ multiplex PCR, yet TCRdb's version contains in-frame clones alone and is incomplete. D and trimming come from the DNA, and the V and J calls and clone size come from that table. The table includes about 140,000 clones, around 81% detected once. Germline assignment: CDR1 SNHLY and CDR2 FYNNEI. The CDR3 runs 16 residues. V shed 1 base, J shed 0 bases, and the junction held 2 bases outside the gene matches. Specimen: peripheral blood. The receptor was derived from a human donor in a cohort sampled during active COVID-19. The chain combines TRBV2 with TRBJ2-1; TRBD2 aligns across 8 bases. CDR3 in amino acids: CASSEGGLVSYNEQFF. The CDR3 bases are TGTGCCAGCAGTGAAGGGGGACTAGTCTCCTACAATGAGCAGTTCTTC.